Listed below are T cell receptor beta chains from one sample, sequenced in a study of cytomegalovirus exposure and HLA in healthy donors. The repertoire was sequenced with immunoSEQ multiplex PCR; TCRdb's copy has only in-frame clones and lacks some. Here the sample spans about 200,000 clones, about three quarters being singletons. Sequenced input: PBMCs. The receptors originated from a woman aged 25 to 45 in good health and CMV-seronegative. CDR3s include the opening cysteine and the closing phenylalanine or tryptophan. Fields, in order: V gene, D gene, clone size, J gene, CDR3 DNA, CDR3 protein. A D gene is named only where the DNA matches it firmly. Some rows mark clone size as missing; the rest say once, few, many or name a class of expanded clone.

V: TRBV19; D: -; size: few; J: TRBJ1-2; DNA: TGTGCCAGTAGTATACAGGGTTTTGGCTACACCTTC; CDR3: CASSIQGFGYTF
V: TRBV5-1; D: TRBD2; size: many; J: TRBJ2-7; DNA: TGCGCCAGCAGGGGACTAGCGGCCACCGGCGAGCAGTACTTC; CDR3: CASRGLAATGEQYF
V: TRBV28; D: TRBD1; size: -; J: TRBJ2-2; DNA: TGTGCCAGCAGTTTTGGGACAGGGGGCAGGACCGGGGAGCTGTTTTTT; CDR3: CASSFGTGGRTGELFF
V: TRBV18; D: TRBD1; size: -; J: TRBJ2-7; DNA: TGTGCCAGCTCACCCCGACAGGGGGCGAAGGAGCAGTACTTC; CDR3: CASSPRQGAKEQYF
V: TRBV14; D: TRBD1; size: -; J: TRBJ2-3; DNA: TGTGCCAGCAGCCAAGACGCGACAGGGGCGATAGATACGCAGTATTTT; CDR3: CASSQDATGAIDTQYF
V: TRBV7-9; D: TRBD1; size: many; J: TRBJ2-3; DNA: TGTGCCAGCAGCGACTGGGACAGGGCGGAAGATACGCAGTATTTT; CDR3: CASSDWDRAEDTQYF
V: TRBV5-4; D: TRBD1; size: -; J: TRBJ1-6; DNA: TGTGCCAGCAGGCCGGGACAGGGGGCGGGTAATTCACCCCTCCACTTT; CDR3: CASRPGQGAGNSPLHF
V: TRBV6-1; D: TRBD1; size: -; J: TRBJ2-5; DNA: TGTGCCAGCACCGGACAGGCCAAAGGGACCCAGTACTTC; CDR3: CASTGQAKGTQYF
V: TRBV28; D: TRBD1; size: -; J: TRBJ1-2; DNA: TGTGCCAGCAGTTTACCGCACAGGGGGCTCGGCTATGGCTACACCTTC; CDR3: CASSLPHRGLGYGYTF
V: TRBV5-4; D: TRBD1; size: -; J: TRBJ2-7; DNA: TGTGCCAGCAGCTTGGCTCGGGGGACAGGGGCCGAGCAGTACTTC; CDR3: CASSLARGTGAEQYF
V: TRBV11-2; D: -; size: -; J: TRBJ1-6; DNA: TGTGCCAGCAGCTTAGAAACAGATAATAATTCACCCCTCCACTTT; CDR3: CASSLETDNNSPLHF
V: TRBV5-5; D: TRBD1; size: few; J: TRBJ1-1; DNA: TGTGCCAGCAGCTTAGCAGGGGGGAACACTGAAGCTTTCTTT; CDR3: CASSLAGGNTEAFF
V: TRBV15; D: -; size: -; J: TRBJ1-2; DNA: TGTGCCACCAGCAGGGCGGTGGATGGCTACACCTTC; CDR3: CATSRAVDGYTF
V: TRBV18; D: -; size: -; J: TRBJ2-7; DNA: TGTGCCAGCTCACCACCGGGCTCCGCCCACGAGCAGTACTTC; CDR3: CASSPPGSAHEQYF
V: TRBV14; D: -; size: -; J: TRBJ2-7; DNA: TGTGCCAGCAGCCACGGAGCAAGGTCCTACGAGCAGTACTTC; CDR3: CASSHGARSYEQYF